This entry lists 22 T cell receptor beta chains sequenced from one sample in a study of T-cell reconstitution after alpha-beta-depleted transplantation in children. Researchers prepared the TCRbeta library using unique molecular identifiers, the study reports. TCRdb re-analysed the PCR reads in MiXCR, keeping a single row per CDR3 protein. This sample has 550,000 to 800,000 distinct CDR3 sequences, with roughly 13% found just once. The sequencing used PBMCs, collected before TCRalphabeta/CD19-depleted stem cell transplant. These receptor sequences come from a girl aged 2 to 10 with congenital amegakaryocytic thrombocytopenia, due to receive a stem cell transplant.

This chain connects TRBV7-6 to TRBJ2-2; TRBD2 is a possible D gene (5 bases). In germline, CDR1 is SGHVS, CDR2 FNYEAQ. With 4 bases removed from V and 0 bases from J, the gap between germline ends came to 12 bases. The CDR3 extends over 16 amino acids. CDR3 DNA sequence: TGTGCCAGCAGCTCAGCGGCCGGGACGAACACCGGGGAGCTGTTTTTT. As protein: CASSSAAGTNTGELFF.

This chain connects TRBV5-1 to TRBJ2-4; 13 nucleotides align to TRBD2. Trimming cost V 4 bases and J 2 bases; bases outside gene matches: 15. Germline assignment: CDR1 SGHRS and CDR2 YFSETQ. The CDR3 length is 20 residues. The DNA for the CDR3 is TGCGCCAGCAGCCCGTCCGGGACTAGCGGGATGGTGGCCACCAAAAACATTCAGTACTTC. Its protein product is CASSPSGTSGMVATKNIQYF.

The chain uses TRBV28 and TRBJ2-2, with D tentatively TRBD1 (6 bases). The CDR3 extends over 15 amino acids. The V end was cut by 6 bases, the J end by 5 bases, with 16 bases between. Germline CDR1 MDHEN, CDR2 SYDVKM. CDR3 amino acids: CASREDSTTTGELFF. The CDR3 nucleotides are TGTGCCAGCAGGGAGGACAGCACAACGACCGGGGAGCTGTTTTTT.

This clonotype appeared many times. The rearrangement joins TRBV5-1 to TRBJ2-7, with D hard to call. From germline, CDR1 is SGHRS and CDR2 YFSETQ. The V end lost 0 bases, the J end lost 6 bases, and 13 bases lay between the germline ends. The CDR3 sequence is 14 residues long. The CDR3 protein is CASSLDVGFGEQYF. The CDR3, as DNA: TGCGCCAGCAGCTTGGATGTAGGGTTCGGCGAGCAGTACTTC.

This clonotype came up many times. This chain joins TRBV20-1 and TRBJ1-1; no definite D call. This CDR3 region has 12 residues. V was clipped by 4 bases and J by 11 bases, with 17 bases between them. Germline CDR1 and CDR2: DFQATT and SNEGSKA (reference sequence). CDR3 bases: TGCAGTGCTAACGCGCCCAAGGCTCCGGCTTTCTTT. It is translated as CSANAPKAPAFF.

This clonotype showed up many times. CDR3 sequence (DNA): TGTGCCAGCAGCCTCCGGGGGTTTGCGGTGTTCACAGATACGCAGTATTTT. Protein product: CASSLRGFAVFTDTQYF. The genes are TRBV6-5 and TRBJ2-3; TRBD2 is a possible D gene (6 bases). Trimming took off 6 bases at V and 2 bases at J, with 21 bases between the two ends. The germline V gene encodes CDR1 MNHEY and CDR2 SVGAGI. The CDR3 runs to 17 residues.

This clonotype was seen at least ten times. The J gene is TRBJ2-1, the V gene TRBV12-3 or TRBV12-4; 7 nucleotides align to TRBD1. The CDR3 totals 13 residues. V lost 6 bases, J lost 10 bases, and 9 bases stayed unmatched. The CDR3 nucleotides read TGTGCCAGCAGCCTAAGACAGGGTGGCGAGCAGTTCTTC. This sequence encodes CASSLRQGGEQFF.

This clonotype was counted many times. V gene TRBV7-6 combines with J gene TRBJ1-3; D is uncertain. The V and J ends lost 6 bases and 3 bases respectively, with 12 bases between them. The CDR3 spans 14 residues. Germline V gene lookup returns CDR1 SGHVS and CDR2 FNYEAQ. The CDR3 sequence is CASSQDHGGNTIYF. CDR3 DNA: TGTGCCAGCAGTCAAGACCACGGTGGAAACACCATATATTTT.

This clonotype came up many times. The chain uses TRBV20-1 and TRBJ2-3, with 12 nucleotides matching TRBD2. The ends lost 5 bases at V and 3 bases at J; junction bases unmatched: 9. The CDR3 has 16 amino acids. CDR1 is DFQATT, CDR2 SNEGSKA, per germline (reference sequence). CDR3 in DNA: TGCAGTGCTCAGCCTCTAGCGGGAGGGGCTACAGATACGCAGTATTTT. Amino acid sequence: CSAQPLAGGATDTQYF.

V and J are TRBV7-7 and TRBJ2-1, with a possible D match to TRBD1 (6 bases). V was clipped by 1 base and J by 6 bases, with 13 bases between them. The CDR3 spans 15 residues. CDR1 is SSHAT and CDR2 is FNYEAQ in the germline V gene (reference sequence). The CDR3 bases are TGTGCCAGCAGCTTAGGCCAGGGGCGGGTCAATGAGCAGTTCTTC. It yields the protein CASSLGQGRVNEQFF.

This clonotype was seen more than once but under ten times. The rearrangement links TRBV7-6 to TRBJ2-2; D might be TRBD2 (5 bases). In germline, CDR1 is SGHVS, CDR2 FNYEAQ. V lost 3 bases, J lost 4 bases, and 18 bases lay in between. This CDR3 contains 17 residues. The CDR3 protein is CASSLPKGVGSTGELFF. The DNA for the CDR3 is TGTGCCAGCAGCTTGCCTAAGGGAGTGGGTTCCACCGGGGAGCTGTTTTTT.

This clonotype was counted ten times or more. The J gene is TRBJ2-1, the V gene TRBV7-8; D gene unclear. Trimming stripped 2 bases from V and 0 bases from J, with 14 bases between. Per the germline V gene, CDR1 is SGHVS and CDR2 is FQNEAQ. The CDR3 runs 17 residues. The CDR3 DNA is TGTGCCAGCAGCTTATCACAGTGGACGAGCTCCTACAATGAGCAGTTCTTC. This sequence encodes CASSLSQWTSSYNEQFF.

This clonotype has only a few counts. This chain uses TRBV20-1 with TRBJ2-1; D is undetermined. Trimming cost V 5 bases and J 8 bases, with 10 bases left between them. CDR3 size: 11 residues. CDR1 is DFQATT, CDR2 SNEGSKA, per germline (reference sequence). The CDR3 region is CSASAVDEQFF. The DNA for the CDR3 is TGCAGTGCTTCGGCGGTGGATGAGCAGTTCTTC.

This clonotype occurred many times. The chain joins TRBV5-1 to TRBJ2-7; 7 bases align to TRBD1. Germline V gene lookup returns CDR1 SGHRS and CDR2 YFSETQ. The CDR3 length is 15 residues. After removal of 4 bases from V and 4 bases from J, the junction contained 11 bases not matched to a gene. Here the CDR3 reads CASSRTPDRAYEQYF. As DNA, the CDR3 is TGCGCCAGCAGCAGAACTCCTGACAGGGCGTACGAGCAGTACTTC.

Points on this clonotype: One end of the junction fails to match germline, which may point to a read error. The chain links TRBV5-1 to TRBJ2-1; D possibly uses TRBD1 or TRBD2 (5 bases each). The CDR3 sequence is 15 residues long. Per germline, CDR1 SGHRS and CDR2 YFSETQ. CDR3 sequence reads: CTSSLAGSSYNEQFF. For the CDR3, the DNA is TGCACCAGCAGCTTGGCAGGGAGCTCCTACAATGAGCAGTTCTTC.

This chain uses TRBV12-3 or TRBV12-4 with TRBJ2-4; D is ambiguous. The CDR3 loop spans 14 amino acids. V lost 4 bases to trimming and J lost 0 bases, with 7 bases between them. The CDR3 nucleotides are TGTGCCAGCAGTTCCCAGATAGCCAAAAACATTCAGTACTTC. This codes for CASSSQIAKNIQYF.

This clonotype occurred many times. The chain joins TRBV20-1 to TRBJ2-3; 7 positions agree with TRBD2. CDR3 length: 16 amino acids. J was trimmed by 3 bases and V by 3 bases; bases with no gene match: 12. CDR1 is DFQATT and CDR2 is SNEGSKA in the germline V gene (reference sequence). The CDR3 loop reads CSASRGGRVGTDTQYF. The CDR3 DNA follows: TGCAGTGCTAGTCGCGGAGGGAGGGTAGGAACAGATACGCAGTATTTT.

This clonotype appeared many times. V gene TRBV28 combines with J gene TRBJ1-1; a weak D match, TRBD1 (6 bases). Trimming took 7 bases from V and 7 from J, leaving 13 bases between them. CDR1 MDHEN and CDR2 SYDVKM come from the germline V gene. CDR3 length: 12 residues. The DNA of the CDR3 is TGTGCCAGCATGGGACACCCAGATGAAGCTTTCTTT. Its protein is CASMGHPDEAFF. The full variable domain, in which reference TRBV28 and TRBJ1-1 provide the parts outside the CDR3, is DVKVTQSSRYLVKRTGEKVFLECVQDMDHENMFWYRQDPGLGLRLIYFSYDVKMKEKGDIPEGYSVSREKKERFSLILESASTNQTSMYLCASMGHPDEAFFGQGTRLTVV.

This clonotype was counted between two and nine times. The chain couples TRBV12-3 or TRBV12-4 to TRBJ1-5; no definite D call. V lost 6 bases to trimming and J lost 3 bases, with 12 bases between them. The CDR3 is made up of 14 amino acids. The CDR3 here is CASSEAGANQPQHF. The CDR3 DNA sequence: TGTGCCAGCAGCGAGGCAGGCGCCAATCAGCCCCAGCATTTT.

This clonotype was seen repeatedly, ten times or more. The chain links TRBV7-2 to TRBJ2-1; D perhaps matches TRBD1 (6 bases). Per germline, CDR1 SGHTA and CDR2 FQGNSA. CDR3 size: 14 residues. V gave up 5 bases and J gave up 9 bases, with 17 bases separating them. This chain's CDR3 is CASSEFKGETEQFF. The CDR3 nucleotides are TGTGCCAGCAGCGAGTTTAAGGGGGAGACTGAGCAGTTCTTC. The whole variable domain, filled in from reference TRBV7-2 and TRBJ2-1, reads GAGVSQSPSNKVTEKGKDVELRCDPISGHTALYWYRQSLGQGLEFLIYFQGNSAPDKSGLPSDRFSAERTGGSVSTLTIQRTQQEDSAVYLCASSEFKGETEQFFGPGTRLTVL.

This clonotype has a handful of counts. V and J are TRBV7-9 and TRBJ1-4; D is unresolved. CDR1 is SEHNR, CDR2 FQNEAQ, per germline (reference sequence). The CDR3 consists of 13 residues. V dropped 5 bases and J dropped 7 bases, with 11 bases sitting between them. The CDR3: CASSPRTVEKLFF. CDR3 coding DNA: TGTGCCAGCAGCCCCCGGACGGTTGAAAAACTGTTTTTT. Drawing the rest from reference TRBV7-9 and TRBJ1-4, the complete variable domain is DTGVSQNPRHKITKRGQNVTFRCDPISEHNRLYWYRQTLGQGPEFLTYFQNEAQLEKSRLLSDRFSAERPKGSFSTLEIQRTEQGDSAMYLCASSPRTVEKLFFGSGTQLSVL.

This chain joins TRBV5-1 and TRBJ2-3, with D possibly matching TRBD2 (5 bases). The CDR3 is 16 amino acids. From germline, CDR1 is SGHRS and CDR2 YFSETQ. Trimming removed 0 bases from V and 0 bases from J, with 11 bases in between. In DNA, the CDR3 is TGCGCCAGCAGCTTGGCCCGGGGATATAGCACAGATACGCAGTATTTT. Its protein product is CASSLARGYSTDTQYF.